This TCR beta chain originates from a study of identical twins. Template switching created a universal primer site, and the cDNA included unique molecular identifiers. TCRdb reanalysed the 5' RACE reads using MiXCR and keeps one entry per CDR3 protein. The table includes 1.5 million to 2 million distinct CDR3 sequences, under 35% detected once. Per the germline V gene, CDR1 is MGHDK and CDR2 is SYGVNS. V was cut by 2 bases and J by 4 bases, with 12 bases left in between. CDR3 length equals 15 residues. Turning to this clonotype: Its antigen is as yet unknown.

Findings of the study overall: There was an excess of low generation probability in the out-of-frame alpha sequences that twins shared. Carriage of fewer insertions was seen in abundant cord blood beta clonotypes, whereas memory repertoires showed none. Not following the same donors, the study drew its conclusions from cross-sectional statistical analysis.

The clonotype comes from a newborn girl in good health. The chain combines TRBV25-1 with TRBJ2-1; perhaps TRBD1 as D (6 bases). The sequenced sample was cord blood. The CDR3 loop reads CASSEGAGVYNEQFF. CDR3 sequence (DNA): TGTGCCAGCAGTGAAGGGGCAGGGGTATACAATGAGCAGTTCTTC.